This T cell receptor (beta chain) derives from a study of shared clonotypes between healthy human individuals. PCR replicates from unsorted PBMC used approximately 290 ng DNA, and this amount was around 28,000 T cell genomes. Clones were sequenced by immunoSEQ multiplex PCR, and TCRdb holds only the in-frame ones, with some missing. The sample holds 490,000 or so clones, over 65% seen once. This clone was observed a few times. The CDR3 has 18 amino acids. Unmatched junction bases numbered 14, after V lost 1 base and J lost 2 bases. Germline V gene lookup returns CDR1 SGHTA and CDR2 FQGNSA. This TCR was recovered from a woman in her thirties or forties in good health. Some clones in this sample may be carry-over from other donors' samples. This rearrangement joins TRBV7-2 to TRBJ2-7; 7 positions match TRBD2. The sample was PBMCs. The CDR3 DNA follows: TGTGCCAGCAGCTTAGTTGGGGCTCGGGCGGGAGCGGCCTACGAGCAGTACTTC. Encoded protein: CASSLVGARAGAAYEQYF.